This T cell receptor beta chain was identified during a study of CD8 T cells in ankylosing spondylitis. This clonotype was seen at least ten times. What it recognizes is unknown. The CDR3 covers 14 residues. The germline CDR1 and CDR2 sequences are MDHEN and SYDVKM. The junction had 9 bases not matched to a gene; V was cut back by 8 bases and J by 3 bases. Molecular-barcoded quantitative 5'-RACE produced these TCR beta libraries. TCRdb used MiXCR to reprocess the 5' RACE reads, holding one entry per CDR3 protein. In the table there are approximately 260,000 distinct CDR3 sequences, 8.6% of which are singletons. Study outcomes and limitations: In peripheral blood, disease-linked CD8+ clones occurred at relatively low frequencies.

The TCR originated in a male donor with ankylosing spondylitis or in good health (not recorded which). The V gene is TRBV28, the J gene TRBJ2-7, with TRBD1 matching over 8 bases. The sample was blood, either unsorted or a sorted T cell fraction (not recorded which). The CDR3 protein is CASSTGTGIYEQYF. CDR3 coding DNA: TGTGCCAGCTCGACCGGGACAGGTATCTACGAGCAGTACTTC.